This T cell receptor (beta chain) was identified during a study of blood T cells in healthy people across ages. Study-level information: Per every two T cells, about one barcoded beta molecule was captured by template switching.

The CDR3 sequence is 15 residues long. V lost 6 bases and J lost 11, with 25 bases in between. The germline V gene has CDR1 SNHLY and CDR2 FYNNEI. Notes on the study in general: PBMCs went unsorted, and a conclusive naive versus antigen-experienced comparison was therefore prevented.

Primed by a sample-barcoded 5' primer and a J-beta primer mix, a second PCR proceeded for 7 to 11 cycles. TCRdb itself ran the 5' RACE reads through MiXCR, one entry per CDR3 protein. The sample contains 1.5 million or so distinct CDR3 sequences, approximately 42% of which appear only once. A remark on this clonotype: What it recognizes is unknown.

The receptor was isolated from a woman aged 18 to 35 in good health. Sample: blood. The chain recombines TRBV2 with TRBJ2-5, with D possibly being TRBD2 (6 bases). The DNA of the CDR3 is TGTGCCAGCAGACCCTTAGCAGGAGGGCCGCTTGAGCAGTACTTC. Protein product: CASRPLAGGPLEQYF.